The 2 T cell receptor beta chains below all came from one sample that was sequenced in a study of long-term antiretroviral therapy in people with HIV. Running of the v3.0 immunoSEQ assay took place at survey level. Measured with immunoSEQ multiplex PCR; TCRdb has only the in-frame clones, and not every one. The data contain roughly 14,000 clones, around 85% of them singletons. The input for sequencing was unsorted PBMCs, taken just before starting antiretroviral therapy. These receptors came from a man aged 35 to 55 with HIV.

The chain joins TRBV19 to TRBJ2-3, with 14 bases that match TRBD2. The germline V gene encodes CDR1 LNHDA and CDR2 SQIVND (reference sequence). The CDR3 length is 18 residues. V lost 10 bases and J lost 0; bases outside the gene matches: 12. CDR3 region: CATSGGLAGAPSTDTQYF. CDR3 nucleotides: TGTGCCACCTCAGGGGGACTAGCGGGAGCCCCAAGCACAGATACGCAGTATTTT.

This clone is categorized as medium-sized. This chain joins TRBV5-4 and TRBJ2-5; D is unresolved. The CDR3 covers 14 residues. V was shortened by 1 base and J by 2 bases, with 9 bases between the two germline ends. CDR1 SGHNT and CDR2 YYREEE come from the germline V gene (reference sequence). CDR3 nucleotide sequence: TGTGCCAGCAGCTTGTTGTGGGATCAAGAGACCCAGTACTTC. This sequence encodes CASSLLWDQETQYF.